The 9 T cell receptor beta chains listed next were all sequenced from one sample in a study of vaccination and CD4 T cells after COVID-19. The Oncomine TCR Beta short-read assay was applied to DNA of cultured CD4+ T cells. TCRdb re-called the PCR reads with MiXCR, one entry per CDR3 protein. The sample consists of about 15,000 distinct CDR3 sequences, around 48% of them appearing once. Treatment meaning: 10-day PBMC culture with coronavirus spike peptide pools or control peptides (ViraFEST assay). Their recognized antigens are unknown. Sequencing was done on a sample of CD4+ T cells from blood, cultured in vitro. These receptors originate from a human donor who had recovered from COVID-19.

In this sample, this clonotype turned up a few times. The V gene is TRBV6-1, the J gene TRBJ1-5; 10 bases fit TRBD1. V lost 4 bases and J lost 6; bases outside the gene matches: 9. CDR3 length: 16 amino acids. Per the germline V gene, CDR1 is MNHNS and CDR2 is SASEGT. The CDR3 sequence: CASSGWDRGLRQPQHF. The CDR3 DNA sequence: TGTGCCAGCAGTGGCTGGGACAGGGGACTTCGTCAGCCCCAGCATTTT.

The J gene is TRBJ2-3, the V gene TRBV30, with a weak D call TRBD2 (5 bases). V was trimmed by 2 bases and J by 6 bases, leaving 18 bases between them. Germline loops: CDR1 GTSNPN, CDR2 SVGIG (reference sequence). This CDR3 has 15 residues. Here the CDR3 reads CAWSPGRGSRDTQYF. DNA of the CDR3: TGTGCCTGGAGTCCGGGCCGCGGGTCGCGGGATACGCAGTATTTT.

The rearrangement joins TRBV6-1 to TRBJ1-2; 10 nucleotides agree with TRBD1. From germline, CDR1 is MNHNS and CDR2 SASEGT. The CDR3 totals 14 residues. J was trimmed by 0 bases and V by 6 bases; bases with no gene match: 1. CDR3 nucleotide sequence: TGTGCCAGCAGGGGGACAGGGGCTAACTATGGCTACACCTTC. It yields the protein CASRGTGANYGYTF.

In its sample, this clonotype was seen a few times. V gene TRBV7-8 combines with J gene TRBJ1-6, with 7 nucleotides matching TRBD1. V lost 4 bases to trimming and J lost 8 bases; unmatched junction nucleotides: 5. Per the germline V gene, CDR1 is SGHVS and CDR2 is FQNEAQ. The CDR3 covers 14 residues. The CDR3 DNA reads as TGTGCCAGCAGCTCGATAACAGGGGATTCACCCCTCCACTTT. It codes for CASSSITGDSPLHF.

The chain is built from TRBV20-1 and TRBJ1-5; perhaps TRBD1 as D (6 bases). Per germline, CDR1 DFQATT and CDR2 SNEGSKA (reference sequence). Trimming cost V 1 base and J 6 bases, with 10 bases left between them. The CDR3 is 13 residues long. The CDR3 nucleotides are TGCAGTGCTAGAGCAGGGGATCTTCAGCCCCAGCATTTT. Protein product: CSARAGDLQPQHF.

The chain couples TRBV29-1 to TRBJ1-2; D may be TRBD1 (5 bases). V was pared by 6 bases and J by 6 bases, with 23 bases between. The germline V gene has CDR1 SQVTM and CDR2 ANQGSEA. The CDR3 runs to 15 residues. The CDR3 DNA is TGCAGCGTGGGAAAACAAAAAGGGGCGGCGAATGGCTACACCTTC. Translation gives CSVGKQKGAANGYTF.

There are a few counts of this clonotype. The V and J genes are TRBV30 and TRBJ2-1; a weak D match, TRBD1 (5 bases). The CDR3 has 11 amino acids. With 4 bases removed from V and 4 bases from J, the gap between germline ends came to 5 bases. Germline V gene lookup returns CDR1 GTSNPN and CDR2 SVGIG (reference sequence). The CDR3 loop reads CAWKGYNEQFF. The DNA for the CDR3 is TGTGCCTGGAAGGGGTACAATGAGCAGTTCTTC.

This chain uses TRBV4-1 with TRBJ1-6; a possible D gene is TRBD1 (6 bases). The V gene's germline CDR1 is MGHRA and CDR2 YSYEKL. The V end was cut by 4 bases, the J end by 7 bases, with 20 bases between. The CDR3 covers 17 residues. As DNA, the CDR3 is TGCGCCAGCAGCCCAGGGGACCGCCGACGGGGAAATTCACCCCTCCACTTT. It codes for CASSPGDRRRGNSPLHF.

This clonotype was detected only a few times. The chain employs TRBV27 and TRBJ2-5; possible D gene TRBD2, 6 bases. Per the germline V gene, CDR1 is MNHEY and CDR2 is SMNVEV (reference sequence). The V gene lost 10 bases and the J gene lost 4 bases, with 10 bases spanning the gap. There are 11 residues in the CDR3. CDR3 protein: CATRGGETQYF. The DNA for the CDR3 is TGTGCCACCCGGGGAGGAGAGACCCAGTACTTC.